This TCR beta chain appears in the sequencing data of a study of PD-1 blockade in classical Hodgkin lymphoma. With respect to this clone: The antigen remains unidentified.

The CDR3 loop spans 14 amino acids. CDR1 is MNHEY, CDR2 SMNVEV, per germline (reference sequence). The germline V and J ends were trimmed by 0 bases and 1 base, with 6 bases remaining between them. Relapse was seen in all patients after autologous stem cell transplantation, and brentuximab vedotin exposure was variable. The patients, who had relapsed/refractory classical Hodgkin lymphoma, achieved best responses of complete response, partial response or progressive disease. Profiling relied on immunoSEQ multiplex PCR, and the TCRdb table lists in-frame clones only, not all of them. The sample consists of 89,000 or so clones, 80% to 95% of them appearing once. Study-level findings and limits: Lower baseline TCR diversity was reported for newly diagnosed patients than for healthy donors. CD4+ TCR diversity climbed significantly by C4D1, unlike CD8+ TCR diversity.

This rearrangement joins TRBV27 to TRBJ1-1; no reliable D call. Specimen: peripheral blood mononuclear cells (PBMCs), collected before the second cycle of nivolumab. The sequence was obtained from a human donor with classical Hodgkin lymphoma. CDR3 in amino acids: CASSLSWGNTEAFF. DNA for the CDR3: TGTGCCAGCAGTTTATCGTGGGGGAACACTGAAGCTTTCTTT.